The entry below describes one T cell receptor beta chain. No antigen is known for it. The data derive from a study of T cell repertoires in cytomegalovirus infection. Study overall: Well-studied HLA-B-restricted epitopes and recently identified HLA-C-restricted epitopes of CMV were both used in the study. Public TCR beta signatures were indicative of both CMV infection and a matching HLA type. Findings and limits, study-wide: It was HLA-C-restricted CMV-specific TCR beta clonotypes that dominated the response ex vivo. There were carriers of CMV plus the relevant HLA, and cumulative public TCR beta family frequency identified them.

Trimming removed 2 bases from V and 1 base from J; junction bases left unmatched: 8. CDR1 and CDR2 (germline): MNHEY, SVGEGT. The CDR3 has 19 amino acids. A single record per CDR3 protein comes from TCRdb applying MiXCR to the reads. The repertoire holds about 570,000 distinct CDR3 sequences, with 40% as singletons. Sequencing was performed on cultured PBMCs, taken from culture after CMV antigen stimulation. The rearrangement uses TRBV6-2 or TRBV6-3 and TRBJ2-5; TRBD2 agrees at 15 bases. The receptor's source is a human donor in good health (CMV status not recorded). Some clones in this sample may be carry-over from other donors' samples. The CDR3 nucleotides read TGTGCCAGCAGTTACCGAGGACTAGCGGGAGGGTTTGGCCAAGAGACCCAGTACTTC. As protein: CASSYRGLAGGFGQETQYF.